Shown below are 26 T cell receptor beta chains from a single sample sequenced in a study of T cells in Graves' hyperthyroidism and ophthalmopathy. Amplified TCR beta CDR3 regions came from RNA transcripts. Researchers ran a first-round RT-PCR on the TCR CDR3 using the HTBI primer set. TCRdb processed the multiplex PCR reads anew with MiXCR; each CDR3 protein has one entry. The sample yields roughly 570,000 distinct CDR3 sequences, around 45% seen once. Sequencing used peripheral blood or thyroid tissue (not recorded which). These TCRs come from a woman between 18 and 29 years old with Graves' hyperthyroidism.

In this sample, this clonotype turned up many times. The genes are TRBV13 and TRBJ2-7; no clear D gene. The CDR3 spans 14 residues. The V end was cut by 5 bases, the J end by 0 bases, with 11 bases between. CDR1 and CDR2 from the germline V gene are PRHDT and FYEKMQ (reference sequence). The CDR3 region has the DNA TGTGCCAGCAGCAAAAGGACGGCCTCCTACGAGCAGTACTTC. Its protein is CASSKRTASYEQYF.

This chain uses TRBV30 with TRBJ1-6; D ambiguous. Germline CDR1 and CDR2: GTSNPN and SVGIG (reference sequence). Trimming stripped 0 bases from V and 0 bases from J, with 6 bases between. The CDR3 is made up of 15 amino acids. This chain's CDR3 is CAWSVGSSYNSPLHF. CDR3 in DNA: TGTGCCTGGAGTGTCGGCAGCTCCTATAATTCACCCCTCCACTTT.

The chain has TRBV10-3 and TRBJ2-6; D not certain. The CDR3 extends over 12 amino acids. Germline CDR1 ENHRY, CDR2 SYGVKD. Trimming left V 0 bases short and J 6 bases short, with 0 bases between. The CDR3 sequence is CAISESANVLTF. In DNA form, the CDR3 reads TGTGCCATCAGTGAGTCGGCCAACGTCCTGACTTTC.

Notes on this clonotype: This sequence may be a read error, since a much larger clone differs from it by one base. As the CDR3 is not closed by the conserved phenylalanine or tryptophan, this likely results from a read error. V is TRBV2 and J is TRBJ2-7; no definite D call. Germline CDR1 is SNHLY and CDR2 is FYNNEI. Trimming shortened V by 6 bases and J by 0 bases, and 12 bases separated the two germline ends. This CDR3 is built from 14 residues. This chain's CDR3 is CASSRPISSYEQYL. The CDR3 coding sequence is TGTGCCAGCAGCAGGCCTATAAGCTCCTACGAGCAGTACCTC.

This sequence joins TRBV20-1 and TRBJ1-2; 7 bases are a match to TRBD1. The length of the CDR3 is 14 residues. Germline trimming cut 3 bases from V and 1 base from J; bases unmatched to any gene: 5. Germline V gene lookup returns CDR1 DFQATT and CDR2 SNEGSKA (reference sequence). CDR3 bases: TGCAGTGCTAGCAGGGGGGCCGTTAACTATGGCTACACCTTC. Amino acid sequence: CSASRGAVNYGYTF.

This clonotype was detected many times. CDR3 in DNA: TGTGCCAGCAATAGACAGGCCCAAGAGACCCAGTACTTC. Translated: CASNRQAQETQYF. V is TRBV6-1 and J is TRBJ2-5; D might be TRBD1 (6 bases). Germline values: CDR1 MNHNS, CDR2 SASEGT. V gave up 7 bases and J gave up 1 base, with 10 bases separating them. This CDR3 is built from 13 residues.

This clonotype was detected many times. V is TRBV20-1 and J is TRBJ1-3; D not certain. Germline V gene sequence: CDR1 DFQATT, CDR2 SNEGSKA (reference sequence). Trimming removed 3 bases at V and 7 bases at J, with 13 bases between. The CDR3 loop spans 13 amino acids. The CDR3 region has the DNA TGCAGTGCTAGTTGGAGGTCTCGGAACACCATATATTTT. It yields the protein CSASWRSRNTIYF.

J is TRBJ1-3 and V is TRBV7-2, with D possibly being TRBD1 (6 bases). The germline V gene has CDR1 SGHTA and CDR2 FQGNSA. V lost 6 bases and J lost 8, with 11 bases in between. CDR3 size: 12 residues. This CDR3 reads CASSVRGYTIYF. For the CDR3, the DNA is TGTGCCAGCAGTGTTAGGGGGTACACCATATATTTT.

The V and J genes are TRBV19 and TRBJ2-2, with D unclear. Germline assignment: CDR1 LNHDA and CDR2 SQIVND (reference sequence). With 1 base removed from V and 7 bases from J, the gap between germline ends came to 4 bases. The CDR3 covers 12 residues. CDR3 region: CASSIASGELFF. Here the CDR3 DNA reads TGTGCCAGTAGTATAGCGAGCGGGGAGCTGTTTTTT.

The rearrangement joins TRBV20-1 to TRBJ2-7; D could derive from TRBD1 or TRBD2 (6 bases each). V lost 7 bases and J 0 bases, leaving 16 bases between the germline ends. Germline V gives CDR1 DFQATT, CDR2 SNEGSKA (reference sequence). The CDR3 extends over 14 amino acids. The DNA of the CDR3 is TGCAGTGGGGAAGGGGGAGGCGTCTCCTACGAGCAGTACTTC. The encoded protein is CSGEGGGVSYEQYF.

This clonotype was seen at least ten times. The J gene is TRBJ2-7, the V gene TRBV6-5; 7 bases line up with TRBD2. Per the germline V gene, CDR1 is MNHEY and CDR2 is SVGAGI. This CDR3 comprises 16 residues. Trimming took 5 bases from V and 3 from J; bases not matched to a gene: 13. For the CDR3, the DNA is TGTGCCAGCAGTGAAGCGGACGGAATAGCGGGCTACGAGCAGTACTTC. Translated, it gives CASSEADGIAGYEQYF.

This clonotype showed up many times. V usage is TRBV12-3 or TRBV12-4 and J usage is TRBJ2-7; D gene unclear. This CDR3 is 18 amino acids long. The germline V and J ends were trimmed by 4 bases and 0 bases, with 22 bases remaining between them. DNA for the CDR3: TGTGCCAGCAGTTCAACCCCGGTGGGCCACCCGAGCTCCTACGAGCAGTACTTC. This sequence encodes CASSSTPVGHPSSYEQYF.

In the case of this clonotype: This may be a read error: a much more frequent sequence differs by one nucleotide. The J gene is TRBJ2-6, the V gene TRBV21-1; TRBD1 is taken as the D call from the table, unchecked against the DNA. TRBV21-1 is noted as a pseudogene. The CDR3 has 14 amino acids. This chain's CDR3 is CASSPPPGANVLTF. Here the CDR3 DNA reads TGTGCCAGCAGCCCCCCCCCTGGGGCCAACGTCCTGACTTTC.

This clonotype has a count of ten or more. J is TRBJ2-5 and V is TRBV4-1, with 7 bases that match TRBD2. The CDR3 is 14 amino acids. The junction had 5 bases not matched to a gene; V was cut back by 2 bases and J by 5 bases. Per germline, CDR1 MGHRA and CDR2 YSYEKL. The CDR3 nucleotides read TGCGCCAGCAGCCAATCTGGGGGGGGGGAGACCCAGTACTTC. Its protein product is CASSQSGGGETQYF.

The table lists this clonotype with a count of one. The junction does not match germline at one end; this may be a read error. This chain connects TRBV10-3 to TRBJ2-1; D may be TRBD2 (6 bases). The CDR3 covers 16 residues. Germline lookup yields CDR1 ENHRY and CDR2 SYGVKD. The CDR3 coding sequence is TGTGCCATCAGTAAGTCGGGTCGCGGGGATTACAATGAGCAGTTCTTC. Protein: CAISKSGRGDYNEQFF.

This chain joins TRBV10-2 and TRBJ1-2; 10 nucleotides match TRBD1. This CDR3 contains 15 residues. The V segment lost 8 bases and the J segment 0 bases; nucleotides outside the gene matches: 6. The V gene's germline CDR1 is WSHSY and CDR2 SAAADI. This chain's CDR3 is CASGTGEFPNYGYTF. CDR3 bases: TGCGCCAGCGGGACAGGGGAGTTTCCTAACTATGGCTACACCTTC.

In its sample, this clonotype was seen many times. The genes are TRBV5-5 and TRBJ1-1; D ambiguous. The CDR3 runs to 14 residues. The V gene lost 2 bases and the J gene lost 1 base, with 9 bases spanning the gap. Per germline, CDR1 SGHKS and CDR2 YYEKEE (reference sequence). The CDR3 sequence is CASSFSRANTEAFF. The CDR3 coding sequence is TGTGCCAGCAGCTTTTCCCGGGCGAACACTGAAGCTTTCTTT.

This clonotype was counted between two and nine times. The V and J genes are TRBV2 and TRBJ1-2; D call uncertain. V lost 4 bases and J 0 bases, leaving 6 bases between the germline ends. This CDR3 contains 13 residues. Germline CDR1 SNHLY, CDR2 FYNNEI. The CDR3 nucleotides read TGTGCCAGCAGTGGGGGTTCTAACTATGGCTACACCTTC. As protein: CASSGGSNYGYTF. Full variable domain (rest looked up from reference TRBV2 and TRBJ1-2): EPEVTQTPSHQVTQMGQEVILRCVPISNHLYFYWYRQILGQKVEFLVSFYNNEISEKSEIFDDQFSVERPDGSNFTLKIRSTKLEDSAMYFCASSGGSNYGYTFGSGTRLTVV.

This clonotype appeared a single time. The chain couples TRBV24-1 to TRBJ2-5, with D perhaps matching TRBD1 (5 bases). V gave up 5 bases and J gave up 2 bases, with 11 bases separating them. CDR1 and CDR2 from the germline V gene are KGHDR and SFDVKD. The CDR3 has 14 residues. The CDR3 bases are TGTGCCACCAGTGTTACGACAGCTCAAGAGACCCAGTACTTC. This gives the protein CATSVTTAQETQYF.

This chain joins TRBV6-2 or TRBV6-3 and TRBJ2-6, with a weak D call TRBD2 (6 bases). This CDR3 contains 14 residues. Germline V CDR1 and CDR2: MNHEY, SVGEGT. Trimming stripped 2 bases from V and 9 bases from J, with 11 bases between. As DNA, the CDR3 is TGTGCCAGCAGTTACGACGGGGGAAGCAACGTCCTGACTTTC. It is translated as CASSYDGGSNVLTF.

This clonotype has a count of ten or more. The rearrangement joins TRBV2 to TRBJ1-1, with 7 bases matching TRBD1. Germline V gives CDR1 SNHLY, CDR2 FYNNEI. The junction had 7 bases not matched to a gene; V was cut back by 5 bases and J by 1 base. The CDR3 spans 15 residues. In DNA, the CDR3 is TGTGCCAGCAGTCCCTACAGGACAGGGAACACTGAAGCTTTCTTT. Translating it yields CASSPYRTGNTEAFF.

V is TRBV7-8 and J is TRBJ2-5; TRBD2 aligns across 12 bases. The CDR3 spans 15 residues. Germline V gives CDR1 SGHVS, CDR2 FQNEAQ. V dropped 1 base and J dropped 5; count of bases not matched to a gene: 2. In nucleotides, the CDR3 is TGTGCCAGCAGCTTAGTTCTAGCGGGAGGGGAGACCCAGTACTTC. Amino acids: CASSLVLAGGETQYF.

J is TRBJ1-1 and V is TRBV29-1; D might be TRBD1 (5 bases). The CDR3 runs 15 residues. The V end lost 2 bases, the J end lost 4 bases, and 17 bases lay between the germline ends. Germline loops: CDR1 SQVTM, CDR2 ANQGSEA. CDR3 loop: CSVETFASRATEAFF. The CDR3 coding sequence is TGCAGCGTTGAAACTTTTGCTAGCAGGGCCACTGAAGCTTTCTTT.

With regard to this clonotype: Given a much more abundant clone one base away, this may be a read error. The CDR3 region is CASSPNSGQGIGTTEALF. In DNA, the CDR3 is TGTGCCAGCAGCCCGAACTCGGGACAGGGAATTGGTACGACTGAAGCTCTCTTT. The chain is built from TRBV5-6 and TRBJ1-1; 9 bases fit TRBD1. The CDR3 runs to 18 residues. Germline V gene sequence: CDR1 SGHDT, CDR2 YYEEEE. The full variable domain, in which reference TRBV5-6 and TRBJ1-1 provide the parts outside the CDR3, is DAGVTQSPTHLIKTRGQQVTLRCSPKSGHDTVSWYQQALGQGPQFIFQYYEEEERQRGNFPDRFSGHQFPNYSSELNVNALLLGDSALYLCASSPNSGQGIGTTEALFGQGTRLTVV.

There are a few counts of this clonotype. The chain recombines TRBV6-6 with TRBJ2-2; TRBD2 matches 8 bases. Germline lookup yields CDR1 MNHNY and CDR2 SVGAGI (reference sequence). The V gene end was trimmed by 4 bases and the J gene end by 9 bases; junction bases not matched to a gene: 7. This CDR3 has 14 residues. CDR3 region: CASSLSGGGRELFF. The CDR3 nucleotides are TGTGCCAGCAGTTTATCGGGAGGGGGAAGGGAGCTGTTTTTT.

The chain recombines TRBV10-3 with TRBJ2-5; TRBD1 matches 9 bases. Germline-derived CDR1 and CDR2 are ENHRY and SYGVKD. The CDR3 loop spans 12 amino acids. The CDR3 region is CDVDRGRETQYF. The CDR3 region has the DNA TGTGACGTGGACAGGGGAAGGGAGACCCAGTACTTC.